Below, 7 T cell receptor beta chains from the same sample are listed, as sequenced in a study of T-cell memory formation after mild COVID-19. TCRdb used MiXCR to reprocess the 5' RACE reads, holding one entry per CDR3 protein. The sample comprises 540,000 or so distinct CDR3 sequences, 20% of which are singletons, and approximately 12% rests with the top ten. The sequenced material came from PBMCs or a T cell subset sorted from them (not recorded which). These receptors all come from an adult woman who had mild COVID-19 (a few samples of this study predate the infection). Cell type and time point are not known.

The rearrangement joins TRBV29-1 to TRBJ2-7; TRBD2 might be the D (5 bases). The CDR3 has 12 residues. CDR1 and CDR2 from the germline V gene are SQVTM and ANQGSEA. With 8 bases removed from V and 1 base from J, the gap between germline ends came to 12 bases. CDR3 coding DNA: TGCAGCTTCCTCCGGGATTCCTACGAGCAGTACTTC. Protein sequence: CSFLRDSYEQYF.

This clonotype was seen a few times. This chain joins TRBV29-1 and TRBJ1-1; the D gene is possibly TRBD1 (5 bases). The V end lost 5 bases, the J end lost 4 bases, and 17 bases lay between the germline ends. Germline V gene lookup returns CDR1 SQVTM and CDR2 ANQGSEA. The CDR3 contains 14 residues. The CDR3 protein is CSVFSGRGITEAFF. In nucleotides, the CDR3 is TGCAGCGTTTTCTCGGGTAGGGGAATCACTGAAGCTTTCTTT.

This clonotype was detected a few times. The chain employs TRBV2 and TRBJ2-1, with 10 bases aligning to TRBD2. The CDR3 covers 15 residues. Germline V lookup: CDR1 SNHLY, CDR2 FYNNEI. The trim removed 6 bases at V and 0 bases at J, leaving 2 bases unmatched. The CDR3: CASRERGGSYNEQFF. Here the CDR3 DNA reads TGTGCCAGCAGGGAGCGGGGGGGCTCCTACAATGAGCAGTTCTTC.

The rearrangement joins TRBV24-1 to TRBJ2-6, with a weak D call TRBD2 (5 bases). V dropped 8 bases and J dropped 2 bases, with 6 bases sitting between them. The CDR3 runs to 13 residues. Per the germline V gene, CDR1 is KGHDR and CDR2 is SFDVKD. Here the CDR3 reads CATMGAGANVLTF. The CDR3 bases are TGTGCCACCATGGGAGCTGGGGCCAACGTCCTGACTTTC.

The sample holds a few counts of this clonotype. The genes are TRBV5-1 and TRBJ2-2; 8 bases are shared with TRBD2. CDR1 is SGHRS, CDR2 YFSETQ, per germline. CDR3 length: 14 residues. The V segment lost 9 bases and the J segment 5 bases; nucleotides outside the gene matches: 9. In DNA, the CDR3 is TGCGCCACCTCGCTTCGGGGGGGGACCGGGGAGCTGTTTTTT. The encoded protein is CATSLRGGTGELFF.

V usage is TRBV5-5 and J usage is TRBJ2-7; 8 bases are a match to TRBD2. This CDR3 spans 14 amino acids. Germline CDR1 is SGHKS and CDR2 is YYEKEE (reference sequence). V shed 4 bases, J shed 3 bases, and the junction held 6 bases outside the gene matches. CDR3 amino acids: CASSGGLARYEQYF. The CDR3 DNA sequence: TGTGCCAGCAGCGGAGGACTAGCTCGCTACGAGCAGTACTTC.

A few counts support this clonotype. The chain uses TRBV24-1 and TRBJ2-1, with 10 bases aligning to TRBD2. The V gene's germline CDR1 is KGHDR and CDR2 SFDVKD. V was pared by 3 bases and J by 1 base, with 5 bases of the junction left unmatched. The CDR3 has 17 residues. The CDR3 coding sequence is TGTGCCACCAGTGATCACGCTAGCGGGGGATCCTACAATGAGCAGTTCTTC. It yields the protein CATSDHASGGSYNEQFF.